The T cell receptor beta chain described here comes from a study of T cell repertoires in cytomegalovirus infection. This clonotype was counted at least ten times. Germline V gives CDR1 SEHNR, CDR2 FQNEAQ (reference sequence). V shed 1 base and J shed 0 bases, with 13 bases lying between them. The CDR3 has 17 residues. TCRdb called the reads again in MiXCR, with one record for every CDR3 protein. Seen here are 150,000 to 200,000 distinct CDR3 sequences, about a tenth observed once, and the top ten hold approximately 4.3%. The origin of this receptor is a human donor in good health (CMV status not recorded). Some clones in this sample may be carry-over from other donors' samples. The genes are TRBV7-9 and TRBJ1-5; the D is unclear. Source material: PBMCs. CDR3 residues: CASSLVGSADSNQPQHF. The CDR3, as DNA: TGTGCCAGCAGCTTAGTTGGGTCAGCTGATAGCAATCAGCCCCAGCATTTT.